One and the same sample provided the 23 T cell receptor beta chains below, sequenced in a study of long-term antiretroviral therapy in people with HIV. immunoSEQ v3.0 was run at survey level. Repertoires were generated with immunoSEQ multiplex PCR, while TCRdb's copy carries only in-frame clones and drops some. Of 32,000 or so clones in the sample, 85% were seen once. The starting material was unsorted PBMCs, obtained around 3.3 years after starting antiretroviral therapy. Every receptor here comes from a man aged 18 to 30 with HIV.

The chain combines TRBV7-9 with TRBJ1-1, with 8 bases lining up with TRBD1. The CDR3 runs 18 residues. Germline CDR1 reads SEHNR; CDR2 reads FQNEAQ (reference sequence). V dropped 1 base and J dropped 3; count of bases not matched to a gene: 13. The CDR3 DNA reads TGTGCCAGCAGCTTAGAGGTCGGGAGGGACAGGTGGCACACTGAAGCTTTCTTT. The encoded protein is CASSLEVGRDRWHTEAFF.

The gene calls are TRBV5-1 and TRBJ2-7; D not certain. Trimming took 2 bases from V and 5 from J, leaving 14 bases between them. In germline, CDR1 is SGHRS, CDR2 YFSETQ. The CDR3 consists of 14 residues. CDR3 residues: CASSFVKGRDEQYF. For the CDR3, the DNA is TGCGCCAGCAGCTTTGTTAAAGGAAGGGACGAGCAGTACTTC.

This clone was counted only a few times. The chain has TRBV15 and TRBJ1-4; TRBD1 is a possible D gene (6 bases). The germline V gene has CDR1 LNHNV and CDR2 YYDKDF (reference sequence). The CDR3 runs 16 residues. V was cut by 2 bases and J by 4 bases, with 14 bases left in between. This CDR3 reads CATSRRNRANNEKLFF. DNA of the CDR3: TGTGCCACCAGCAGACGCAACAGGGCGAATAATGAAAAACTGTTTTTT.

The chain links TRBV7-6 to TRBJ1-1; D is unclear. Trimming removed 3 bases from V and 10 bases from J, with 18 bases in between. CDR3 length equals 14 residues. Germline V CDR1 and CDR2: SGHVS, FNYEAQ. In DNA form, the CDR3 reads TGTGCCAGCAGCTTCAGTAGTGTCGGAGAAGGAGCTTTCTTT. Its translation: CASSFSSVGEGAFF.

The genes are TRBV10-1 and TRBJ2-7; 8 bases are shared with TRBD2. V was clipped by 4 bases and J by 1 base; unmatched bases: 3. The CDR3 contains 14 residues. Looked up from germline, CDR1 is WNHNN and CDR2 is SYGVQD (reference sequence). The DNA of the CDR3 is TGCGCCAGCAGTGCGGGAGGGGGGTCCTACGAGCAGTACTTC. Its translation is CASSAGGGSYEQYF.

CDR3 sequence (DNA): TGCGCCAGCAGCTCCACTAGCGGGGGGGAGGAGCAGTTCTTC. Translated, it gives CASSSTSGGEEQFF. J is TRBJ2-1 and V is TRBV5-1, with 13 positions matching TRBD2. Germline V lookup: CDR1 SGHRS, CDR2 YFSETQ. The junction had 4 bases not matched to a gene; V was cut back by 3 bases and J by 10 bases. The CDR3 runs to 14 residues.

This chain connects TRBV7-3 to TRBJ2-7; TRBD2 might be the D (6 bases). Trimming took off 0 bases at V and 6 bases at J, with 18 bases between the two ends. The CDR3 is made up of 16 amino acids. From germline, CDR1 is SGHTA and CDR2 FQGTGA. The CDR3 reads CASSLTAGTGATEQYF. The CDR3, as DNA: TGTGCCAGCAGCTTAACTGCCGGGACTGGGGCTACCGAGCAGTACTTC.

The chain employs TRBV7-9 and TRBJ1-1, with D possibly TRBD1 on 6 matching bases. V was clipped by 0 bases and J by 1 base, with 9 bases between them. The CDR3 is 15 residues long. Germline CDR1 and CDR2: SEHNR and FQNEAQ (reference sequence). The CDR3 DNA reads TGTGCCAGCAGCTTAGCGGACAGCGAGAACACTGAAGCTTTCTTT. It is translated as CASSLADSENTEAFF.

This chain joins TRBV7-6 and TRBJ1-1, with no clear D. Germline V lookup: CDR1 SGHVS, CDR2 FNYEAQ. The germline V and J ends were trimmed by 0 bases and 5 bases, with 13 bases remaining between them. This CDR3 contains 15 residues. Here the CDR3 DNA reads TGTGCCAGCAGCTTAGCTTGGGGAGATGGGACTGAAGCTTTCTTT. Protein sequence: CASSLAWGDGTEAFF.

Regarding this clone: Its ends do not fully match the called genes, so a read error is possible. The J gene is TRBJ1-2, the V gene TRBV11-1; 8 positions match TRBD1. CDR3 size: 15 residues. Germline lookup yields CDR1 SGHAT and CDR2 FQDESV (reference sequence). CDR3 sequence: CASSLAGTGFYGYTF. The CDR3 DNA is TGTGCCAGCAGCCTAGCCGGGACAGGATTCTATGGCTACACCTTC.

This clone was found a few times. The genes are TRBV5-1 and TRBJ1-5, with 7 bases matching TRBD1. The CDR3 extends over 15 amino acids. Looked up from germline, CDR1 is SGHRS and CDR2 is YFSETQ. V lost 2 bases, J lost 0 bases, and 2 bases stayed unmatched. The CDR3 loop reads CASSLEGASNQPQHF. CDR3 nucleotide sequence: TGCGCCAGCAGCTTAGAGGGGGCTAGCAATCAGCCCCAGCATTTT.

The rearrangement links TRBV7-9 to TRBJ2-7, with TRBD2 identical over 8 bases. The trim removed 1 base at V and 2 bases at J, leaving 1 base unmatched. Germline lookup yields CDR1 SEHNR and CDR2 FQNEAQ (reference sequence). The CDR3 extends over 14 amino acids. The CDR3 DNA follows: TGTGCCAGCAGCTTAGAGCGGGGGCCCTACGAGCAGTACTTC. Translation gives CASSLERGPYEQYF.

The chain couples TRBV27 to TRBJ2-7, with D tentatively TRBD2 (7 bases). CDR1 and CDR2 (germline): MNHEY, SMNVEV (reference sequence). Trimming shortened V by 5 bases and J by 4 bases, and 15 bases separated the two germline ends. This CDR3 contains 14 residues. CDR3 protein: CASSPLGGPYEQYF. In DNA form, the CDR3 reads TGTGCCAGCAGTCCCCTGGGGGGGCCGTACGAGCAGTACTTC.

This chain links TRBV28 with TRBJ1-3; D is undetermined. Germline V CDR1 and CDR2: MDHEN, SYDVKM. The germline V and J ends were trimmed by 5 bases and 14 bases, with 19 bases remaining between them. The CDR3 is 13 residues long. CDR3: CASSPGMDLGLYF. The DNA for the CDR3 is TGTGCCAGCAGTCCCGGGATGGACCTGGGCTTATATTTT. The full variable domain, completed using reference TRBV28 and TRBJ1-3, is DVKVTQSSRYLVKRTGEKVFLECVQDMDHENMFWYRQDPGLGLRLIYFSYDVKMKEKGDIPEGYSVSREKKERFSLILESASTNQTSMYLCASSPGMDLGLYFGEGSWLTVV.

The CDR3 is CASSLLQAGGDQTQYF. CDR3 DNA sequence: TGTGCCAGCAGTTTGCTCCAAGCGGGAGGAGACCAGACCCAGTACTTC. The rearrangement joins TRBV28 to TRBJ2-5; 9 nucleotides agree with TRBD2. Trimming at V came to 3 bases and at J to 6 bases, leaving 11 bases not matched to a gene. Germline CDR1 and CDR2: MDHEN and SYDVKM. CDR3 length equals 16 residues. Complete variable domain (other parts from reference TRBV28 and TRBJ2-5): DVKVTQSSRYLVKRTGEKVFLECVQDMDHENMFWYRQDPGLGLRLIYFSYDVKMKEKGDIPEGYSVSREKKERFSLILESASTNQTSMYLCASSLLQAGGDQTQYFGPGTRLLVL.

This chain links TRBV5-4 with TRBJ2-3; D perhaps matches TRBD1 (5 bases). Germline V gene data show CDR1 as SGHNT and CDR2 as YYREEE (reference sequence). This CDR3 contains 13 residues. Trimming pared 1 base from V and 3 bases from J, leaving 6 bases between. The DNA for the CDR3 is TGTGCCAGCAGCTTGCAGGGAACAGATACGCAGTATTTT. Its protein is CASSLQGTDTQYF.

This clone showed up just a few times. The chain couples TRBV19 to TRBJ2-7; 11 bases agree with TRBD1. The CDR3 runs 16 residues. Germline V gene sequence: CDR1 LNHDA, CDR2 SQIVND (reference sequence). With V trimmed by 6 bases and J by 3 bases, 10 bases remained unmatched. This chain's CDR3 is CASRNPDGTGGYEQYF. CDR3 DNA sequence: TGTGCCAGTAGAAATCCCGACGGGACAGGGGGCTACGAGCAGTACTTC.

This chain uses TRBV10-2 with TRBJ2-1; 8 bases are a match to TRBD2. The CDR3 spans 14 residues. Germline V lookup: CDR1 WSHSY, CDR2 SAAADI. With V trimmed by 5 bases and J by 8 bases, 8 bases remained unmatched. The CDR3 bases are TGCGCCAGCAGTCCGGCGGGGGGCTGGGATGAGCAGTTCTTC. The encoded protein is CASSPAGGWDEQFF.

The table lists this clone with a few counts. This rearrangement joins TRBV7-3 to TRBJ1-1; D is perhaps TRBD1 (5 bases). Germline-derived CDR1 and CDR2 are SGHTA and FQGTGA. With 8 bases removed from V and 2 bases from J, the gap between germline ends came to 18 bases. This CDR3 contains 15 residues. The CDR3 DNA is TGTGCCAGCTCATCTTCGGGGGGACCCAACACTGAAGCTTTCTTT. Translation: CASSSSGGPNTEAFF.

The J gene is TRBJ2-7, the V gene TRBV7-6; D possibly matches TRBD1 or TRBD2 (6 bases each). V lost 5 bases and J 2 bases, leaving 13 bases between the germline ends. Germline CDR1 is SGHVS and CDR2 is FNYEAQ. The CDR3 consists of 14 residues. CDR3 residues: CASSPGAGTYEQYF. CDR3 DNA sequence: TGTGCCAGCAGCCCGGGGGCGGGGACCTACGAGCAGTACTTC.

This clone was recorded once. The chain is built from TRBV11-3 and TRBJ2-7; D may match TRBD1 or TRBD2 (6 bases each). The CDR3 spans 16 residues. V was cut by 0 bases and J by 0 bases, with 12 bases left in between. The V gene's germline CDR1 is SGHNT and CDR2 YENEEA. The CDR3 loop is CASSLEKGGGSYEQYF. CDR3 coding DNA: TGTGCCAGCAGCTTAGAGAAAGGGGGAGGCTCCTACGAGCAGTACTTC.

This chain links TRBV9 with TRBJ1-2; D gene uncertain. CDR3 length equals 14 residues. Trimming stripped 0 bases from V and 3 bases from J, with 9 bases between. Germline V gene lookup returns CDR1 SGDLS and CDR2 YYNGEE. The CDR3 loop is CASSVVPADYGYTF. The DNA for the CDR3 is TGTGCCAGCAGCGTAGTCCCAGCGGACTATGGCTACACCTTC.

The chain recombines TRBV5-6 with TRBJ2-1; 13 positions match TRBD2. Trimming removed 2 bases from V and 3 bases from J; junction bases left unmatched: 8. Germline CDR1 is SGHDT and CDR2 is YYEEEE. CDR3 size: 18 residues. The CDR3 loop is CASSFSWTSGSNYNEQFF. CDR3 nucleotide sequence: TGTGCCAGCAGCTTTTCCTGGACTAGCGGGAGTAACTACAATGAGCAGTTCTTC. The full variable domain, in which reference TRBV5-6 and TRBJ2-1 provide the parts outside the CDR3, is DAGVTQSPTHLIKTRGQQVTLRCSPKSGHDTVSWYQQALGQGPQFIFQYYEEEERQRGNFPDRFSGHQFPNYSSELNVNALLLGDSALYLCASSFSWTSGSNYNEQFFGPGTRLTVL.